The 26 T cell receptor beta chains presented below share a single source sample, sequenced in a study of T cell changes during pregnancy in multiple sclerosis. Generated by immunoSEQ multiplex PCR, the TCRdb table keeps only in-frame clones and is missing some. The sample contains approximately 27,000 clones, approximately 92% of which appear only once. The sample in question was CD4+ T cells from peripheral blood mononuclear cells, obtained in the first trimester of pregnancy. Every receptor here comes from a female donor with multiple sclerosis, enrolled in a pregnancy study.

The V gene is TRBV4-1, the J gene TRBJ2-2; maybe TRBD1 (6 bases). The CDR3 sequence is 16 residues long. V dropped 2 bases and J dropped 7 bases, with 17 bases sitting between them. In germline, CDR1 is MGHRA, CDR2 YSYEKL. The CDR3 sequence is CASSQRIGTPSGELFF. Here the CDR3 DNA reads TGCGCCAGCAGCCAACGTATTGGGACACCCAGCGGGGAGCTGTTTTTT.

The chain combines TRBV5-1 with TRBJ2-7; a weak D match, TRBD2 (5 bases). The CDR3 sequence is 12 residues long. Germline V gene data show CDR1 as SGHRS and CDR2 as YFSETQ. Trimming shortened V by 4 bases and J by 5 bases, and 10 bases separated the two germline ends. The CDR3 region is CASSLGGDEQYF. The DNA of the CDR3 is TGCGCCAGCAGCCTTGGAGGAGACGAGCAGTACTTC. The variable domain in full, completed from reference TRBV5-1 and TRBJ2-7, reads KAGVTQTPRYLIKTRGQQVTLSCSPISGHRSVSWYQQTPGQGLQFLFEYFSETQRNKGNFPGRFSGRQFSNSRSEMNVSTLELGDSALYLCASSLGGDEQYFGPGTRLTVT.

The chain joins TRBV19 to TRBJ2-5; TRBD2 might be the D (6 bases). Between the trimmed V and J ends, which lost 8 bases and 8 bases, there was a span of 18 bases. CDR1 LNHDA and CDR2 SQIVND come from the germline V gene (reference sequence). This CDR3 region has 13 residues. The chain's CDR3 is CASAPTSRRTQYF. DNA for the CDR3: TGTGCCAGTGCCCCCACTAGCCGACGAACCCAGTACTTC.

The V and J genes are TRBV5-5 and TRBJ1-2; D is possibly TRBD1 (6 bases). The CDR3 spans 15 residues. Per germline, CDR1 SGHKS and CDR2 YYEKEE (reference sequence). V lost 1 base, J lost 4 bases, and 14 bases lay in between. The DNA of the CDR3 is TGTGCCAGCAGCTTGCAGGGGCTTTCGAGCTATGGCTACACCTTC. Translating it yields CASSLQGLSSYGYTF.

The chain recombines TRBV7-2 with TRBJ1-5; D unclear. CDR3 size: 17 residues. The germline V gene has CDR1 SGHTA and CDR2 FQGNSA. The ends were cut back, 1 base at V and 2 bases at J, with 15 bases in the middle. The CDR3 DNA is TGTGCCAGCAGCTTAGATGGTGCGGTTATCGGCAATCAGCCCCAGCATTTT. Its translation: CASSLDGAVIGNQPQHF.

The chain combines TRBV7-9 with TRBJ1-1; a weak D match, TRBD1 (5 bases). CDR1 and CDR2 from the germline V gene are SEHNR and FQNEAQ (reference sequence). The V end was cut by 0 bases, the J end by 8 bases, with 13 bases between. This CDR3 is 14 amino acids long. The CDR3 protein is CASSLALQGSEAFF. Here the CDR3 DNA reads TGTGCCAGCAGCTTAGCGCTCCAGGGTTCCGAAGCTTTCTTT.

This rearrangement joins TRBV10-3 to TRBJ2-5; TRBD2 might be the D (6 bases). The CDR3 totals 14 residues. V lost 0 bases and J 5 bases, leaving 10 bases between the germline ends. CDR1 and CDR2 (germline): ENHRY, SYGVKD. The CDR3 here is CAISESKGRETQYF. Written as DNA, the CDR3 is TGTGCCATCAGTGAGTCGAAGGGGAGGGAGACCCAGTACTTC.

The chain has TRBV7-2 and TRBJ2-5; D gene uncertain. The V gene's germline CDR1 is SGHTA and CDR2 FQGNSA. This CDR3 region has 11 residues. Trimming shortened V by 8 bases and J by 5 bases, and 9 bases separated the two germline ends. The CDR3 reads CASSPSETQYF. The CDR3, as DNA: TGTGCCAGCTCTCCGTCGGAGACCCAGTACTTC.

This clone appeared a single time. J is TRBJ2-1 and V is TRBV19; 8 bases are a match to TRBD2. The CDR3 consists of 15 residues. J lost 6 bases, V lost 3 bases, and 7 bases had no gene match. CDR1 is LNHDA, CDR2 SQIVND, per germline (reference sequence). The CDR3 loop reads CASSINLGTSNEQFF. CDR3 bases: TGTGCCAGTAGTATCAATTTGGGGACTAGCAATGAGCAGTTCTTC.

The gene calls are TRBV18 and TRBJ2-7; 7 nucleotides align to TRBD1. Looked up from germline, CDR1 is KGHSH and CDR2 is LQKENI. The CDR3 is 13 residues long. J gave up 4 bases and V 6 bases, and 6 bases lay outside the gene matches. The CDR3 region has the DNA TGTGCCAGCTCGAGGGACAGAGATTACGAGCAGTACTTC. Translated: CASSRDRDYEQYF.

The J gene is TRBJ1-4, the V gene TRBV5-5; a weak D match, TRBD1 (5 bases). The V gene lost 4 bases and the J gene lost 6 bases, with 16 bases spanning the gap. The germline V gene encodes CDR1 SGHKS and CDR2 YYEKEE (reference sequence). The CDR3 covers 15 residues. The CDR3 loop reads CASSPVPQDYEKLFF. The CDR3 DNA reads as TGTGCCAGCAGCCCGGTCCCACAGGATTATGAAAAACTGTTTTTT.

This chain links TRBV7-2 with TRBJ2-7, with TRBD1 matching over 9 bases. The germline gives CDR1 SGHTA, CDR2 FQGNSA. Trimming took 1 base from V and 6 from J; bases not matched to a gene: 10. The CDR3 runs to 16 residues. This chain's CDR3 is CASSLEGTGYLSEQYF. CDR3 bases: TGTGCCAGCAGCTTAGAAGGGACAGGGTATTTGTCCGAGCAGTACTTC.

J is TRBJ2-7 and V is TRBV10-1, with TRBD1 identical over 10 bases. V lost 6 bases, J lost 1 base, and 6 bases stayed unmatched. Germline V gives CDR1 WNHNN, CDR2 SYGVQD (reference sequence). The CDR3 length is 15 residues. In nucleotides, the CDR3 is TGCGCCAGCAGCTCCGGACAGGGGGGATCCTACGAGCAGTACTTC. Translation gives CASSSGQGGSYEQYF.

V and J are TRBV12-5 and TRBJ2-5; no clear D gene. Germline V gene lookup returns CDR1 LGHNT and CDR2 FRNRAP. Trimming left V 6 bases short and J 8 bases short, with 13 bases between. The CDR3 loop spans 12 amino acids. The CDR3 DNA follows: TGTGCTAGTGGCCGTCGCAGCGAAACCCAGTACTTC. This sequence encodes CASGRRSETQYF.

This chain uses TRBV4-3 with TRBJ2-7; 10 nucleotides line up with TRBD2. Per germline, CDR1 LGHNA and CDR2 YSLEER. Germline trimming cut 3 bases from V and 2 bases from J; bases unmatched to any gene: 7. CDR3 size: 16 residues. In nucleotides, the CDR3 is TGCGCCAGCAGCCAGGCAGCGGGGGGGGCCGCCTACGAGCAGTACTTC. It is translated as CASSQAAGGAAYEQYF.

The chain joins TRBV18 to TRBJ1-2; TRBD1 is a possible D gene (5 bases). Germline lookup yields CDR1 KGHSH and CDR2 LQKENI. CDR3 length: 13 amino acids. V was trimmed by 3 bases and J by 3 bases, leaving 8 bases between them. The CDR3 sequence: CASSPGEDYGYTF. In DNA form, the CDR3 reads TGTGCCAGCTCACCGGGGGAGGACTATGGCTACACCTTC.

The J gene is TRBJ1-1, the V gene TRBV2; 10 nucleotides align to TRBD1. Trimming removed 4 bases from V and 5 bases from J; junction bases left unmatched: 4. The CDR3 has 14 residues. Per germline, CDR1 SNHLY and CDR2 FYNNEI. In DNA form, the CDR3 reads TGTGCCAGCAGTGCGGACAGGGGGGGAACTGAAGCTTTCTTT. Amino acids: CASSADRGGTEAFF.

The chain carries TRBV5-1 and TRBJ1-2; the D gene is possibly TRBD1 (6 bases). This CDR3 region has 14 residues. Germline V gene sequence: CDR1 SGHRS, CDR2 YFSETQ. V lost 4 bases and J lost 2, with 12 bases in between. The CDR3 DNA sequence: TGCGCCAGCAGCCGGGACAACTCAAACTATGGCTACACCTTC. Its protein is CASSRDNSNYGYTF.

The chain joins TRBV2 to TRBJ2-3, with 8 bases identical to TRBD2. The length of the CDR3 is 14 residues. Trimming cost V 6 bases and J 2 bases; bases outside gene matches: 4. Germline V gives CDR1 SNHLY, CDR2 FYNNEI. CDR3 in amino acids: CASRGGLDTDTQYF. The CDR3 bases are TGTGCCAGCAGGGGGGGACTAGACACAGATACGCAGTATTTT.

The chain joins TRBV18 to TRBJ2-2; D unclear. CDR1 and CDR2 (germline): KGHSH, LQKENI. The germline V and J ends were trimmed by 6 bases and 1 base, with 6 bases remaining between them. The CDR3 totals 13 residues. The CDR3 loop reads CASSAGNTGELFF. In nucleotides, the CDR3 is TGTGCCAGCTCCGCAGGGAACACCGGGGAGCTGTTTTTT.

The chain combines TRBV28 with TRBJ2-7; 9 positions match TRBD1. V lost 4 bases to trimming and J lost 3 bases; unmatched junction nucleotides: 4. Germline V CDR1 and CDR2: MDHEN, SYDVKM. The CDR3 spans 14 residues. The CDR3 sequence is CASSSPGQGYEQYF. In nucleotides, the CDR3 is TGTGCCAGCAGTTCGCCGGGACAGGGCTACGAGCAGTACTTC.

CDR3 region: CASIRTGANTEAFF. CDR3 DNA: TGTGCCAGCATTCGAACAGGAGCGAACACTGAAGCTTTCTTT. The rearrangement links TRBV2 to TRBJ1-1; a possible D gene is TRBD1 (5 bases). The germline V gene has CDR1 SNHLY and CDR2 FYNNEI. The CDR3 spans 14 residues. V lost 7 bases, J lost 1 base, and 13 bases lay in between.

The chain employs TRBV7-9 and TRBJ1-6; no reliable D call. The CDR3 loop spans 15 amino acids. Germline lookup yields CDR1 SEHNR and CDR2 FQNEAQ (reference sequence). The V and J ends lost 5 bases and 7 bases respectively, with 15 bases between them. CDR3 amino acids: CASSPRGGLNSPLHF. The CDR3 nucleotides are TGTGCCAGCAGCCCCCGTGGAGGGCTCAATTCACCCCTCCACTTT.

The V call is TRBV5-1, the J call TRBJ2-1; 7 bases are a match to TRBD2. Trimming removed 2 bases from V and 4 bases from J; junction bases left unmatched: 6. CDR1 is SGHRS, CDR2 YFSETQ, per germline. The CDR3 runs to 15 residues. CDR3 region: CASSLLSGVYNEQFF. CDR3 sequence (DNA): TGCGCCAGCAGCTTACTAAGCGGGGTTTACAATGAGCAGTTCTTC. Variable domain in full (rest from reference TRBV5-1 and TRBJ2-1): KAGVTQTPRYLIKTRGQQVTLSCSPISGHRSVSWYQQTPGQGLQFLFEYFSETQRNKGNFPGRFSGRQFSNSRSEMNVSTLELGDSALYLCASSLLSGVYNEQFFGPGTRLTVL.

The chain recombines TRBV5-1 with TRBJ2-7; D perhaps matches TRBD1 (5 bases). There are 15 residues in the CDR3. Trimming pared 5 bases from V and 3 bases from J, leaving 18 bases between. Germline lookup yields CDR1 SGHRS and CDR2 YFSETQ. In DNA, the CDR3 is TGCGCCAGCAGACCCGGAGACGCAGGACACTACGAGCAGTACTTC. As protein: CASRPGDAGHYEQYF.

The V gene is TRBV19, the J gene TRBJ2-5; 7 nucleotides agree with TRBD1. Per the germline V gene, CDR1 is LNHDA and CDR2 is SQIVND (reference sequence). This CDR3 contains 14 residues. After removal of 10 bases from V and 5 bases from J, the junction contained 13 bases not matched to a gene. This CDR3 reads CATNPQGFSETQYF. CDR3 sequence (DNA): TGTGCCACCAACCCACAGGGGTTTAGTGAGACCCAGTACTTC.